This T cell receptor (beta chain) derives from a study of cytomegalovirus exposure and HLA in healthy donors. Concerning this clone: Its target is unknown.

Broader study findings: The study flagged 150 to 200 TCR beta chains as cytomegalovirus-associated.

Primers included in the PCR were 60 Vbeta and 13 Jbeta primers. Some clones are missing from TCRdb's copy, which holds only in-frame ones; the method was immunoSEQ multiplex PCR. The table has 130,000 to 150,000 clones, about 80% seen once. Germline V CDR1 and CDR2: MDHEN, SYDVKM. With 6 bases clipped from V and 3 bases from J, the junction kept 10 bases outside the gene matches. The CDR3 contains 15 residues. The rearrangement joins TRBV28 to TRBJ2-5; the match to TRBD2 covers 7 bases. The sample was PBMCs. This receptor was obtained from a man in his forties in good health and CMV-seropositive. The CDR3 spells CASSSGGSYKETQYF. The CDR3 DNA reads as TGTGCCAGCAGCTCCGGGGGGTCGTACAAAGAGACCCAGTACTTC. Variable domain in full (rest from reference TRBV28 and TRBJ2-5): DVKVTQSSRYLVKRTGEKVFLECVQDMDHENMFWYRQDPGLGLRLIYFSYDVKMKEKGDIPEGYSVSREKKERFSLILESASTNQTSMYLCASSSGGSYKETQYFGPGTRLLVL.